This TCR beta chain was retrieved from a study of identical twins. Study results and caveats: For out-of-frame alpha sequences shared by twins, low generation probability was in excess. Invariant populations such as MAIT and iNKT cells could partly muddle zero-insertion analyses.

This clonotype was counted only a few times. The target antigen is unknown. The CDR3 length is 16 residues. Unmatched junction bases numbered 9, after V lost 0 bases and J lost 7 bases. Germline CDR1 is SGHKS and CDR2 is YYEKEE (reference sequence). MiXCR, run by TCRdb on the 5' RACE reads, gives a single entry per CDR3 protein. The sample has just under 550,000 distinct CDR3 sequences, approximately 16% seen once. These data also featured in a second study, about yellow fever vaccine responses in identical twins.

The chain recombines TRBV5-5 with TRBJ1-5, with 8 positions matching TRBD1. The sample was CD4+ T cells sorted from blood. This TCR came from a woman younger than 35 in good health. CDR3 amino acids: CASSLVGRGPRQPQHF. The CDR3 DNA sequence: TGTGCCAGCAGCTTGGTTGGCAGGGGGCCTCGCCAGCCCCAGCATTTT.